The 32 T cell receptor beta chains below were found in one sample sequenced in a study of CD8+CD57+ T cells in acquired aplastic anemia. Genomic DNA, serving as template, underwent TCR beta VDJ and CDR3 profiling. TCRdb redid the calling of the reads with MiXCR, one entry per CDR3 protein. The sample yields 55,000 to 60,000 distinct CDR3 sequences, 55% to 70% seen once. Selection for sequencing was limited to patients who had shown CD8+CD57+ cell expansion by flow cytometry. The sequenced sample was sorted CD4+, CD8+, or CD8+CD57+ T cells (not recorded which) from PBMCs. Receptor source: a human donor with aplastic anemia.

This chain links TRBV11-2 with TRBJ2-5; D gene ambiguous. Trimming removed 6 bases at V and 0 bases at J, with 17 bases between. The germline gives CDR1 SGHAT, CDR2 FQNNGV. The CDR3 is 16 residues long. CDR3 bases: TGTGCCAGCAGTGAACCACGTTTATCGCACCAAGAGACCCAGTACTTC. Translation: CASSEPRLSHQETQYF.

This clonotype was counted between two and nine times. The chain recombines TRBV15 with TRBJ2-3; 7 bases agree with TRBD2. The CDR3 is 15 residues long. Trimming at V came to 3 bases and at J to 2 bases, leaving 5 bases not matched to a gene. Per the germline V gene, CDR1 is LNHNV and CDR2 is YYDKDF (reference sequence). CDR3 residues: CATSSGLADTDTQYF. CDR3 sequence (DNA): TGTGCCACCAGCAGCGGTCTAGCGGACACAGATACGCAGTATTTT.

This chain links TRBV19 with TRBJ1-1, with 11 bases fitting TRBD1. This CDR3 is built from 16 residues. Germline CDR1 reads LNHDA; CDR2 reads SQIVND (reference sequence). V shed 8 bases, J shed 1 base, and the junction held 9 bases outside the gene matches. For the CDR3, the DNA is TGTGCCAGTGCCCCCGGACAGGGGGCGAAGAACACTGAAGCTTTCTTT. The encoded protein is CASAPGQGAKNTEAFF. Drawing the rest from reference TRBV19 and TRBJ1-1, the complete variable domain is DGGITQSPKYLFRKEGQNVTLSCEQNLNHDAMYWYRQDPGQGLRLIYYSQIVNDFQKGDIAEGYSVSREKKESFPLTVTSAQKNPTAFYLCASAPGQGAKNTEAFFGQGTRLTVV.

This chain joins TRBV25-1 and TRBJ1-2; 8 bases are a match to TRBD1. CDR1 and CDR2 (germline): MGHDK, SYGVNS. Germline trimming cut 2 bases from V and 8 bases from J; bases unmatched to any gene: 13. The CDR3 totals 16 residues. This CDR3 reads CASSERAGGLAWGYTF. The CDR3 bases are TGTGCCAGCAGTGAACGGGCAGGGGGCCTGGCTTGGGGCTACACCTTC.

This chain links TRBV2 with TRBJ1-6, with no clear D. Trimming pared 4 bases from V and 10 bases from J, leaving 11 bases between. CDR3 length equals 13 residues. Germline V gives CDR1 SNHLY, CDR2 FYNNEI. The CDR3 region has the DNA TGTGCCAGCAGTGGACCGGGAGAGTCACCCCTCCACTTT. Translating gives CASSGPGESPLHF.

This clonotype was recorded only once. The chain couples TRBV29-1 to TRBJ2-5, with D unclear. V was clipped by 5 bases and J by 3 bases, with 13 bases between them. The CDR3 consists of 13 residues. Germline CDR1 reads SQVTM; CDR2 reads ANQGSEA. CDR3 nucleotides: TGCAGCGTTCAGTTACGGGTTAAAGAGACCCAGTACTTC. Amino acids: CSVQLRVKETQYF.

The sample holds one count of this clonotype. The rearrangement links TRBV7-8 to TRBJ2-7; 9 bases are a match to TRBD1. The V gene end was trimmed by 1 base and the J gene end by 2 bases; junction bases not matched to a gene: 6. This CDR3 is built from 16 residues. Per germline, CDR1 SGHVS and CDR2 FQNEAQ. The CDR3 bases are TGTGCCAGCAGCTTAGGGACAGGGGCAGGGGCCTACGAGCAGTACTTC. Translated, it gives CASSLGTGAGAYEQYF.

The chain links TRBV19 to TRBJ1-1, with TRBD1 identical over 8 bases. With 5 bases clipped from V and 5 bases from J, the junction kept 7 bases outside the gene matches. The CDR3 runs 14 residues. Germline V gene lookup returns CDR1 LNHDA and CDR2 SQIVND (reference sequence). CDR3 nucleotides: TGTGCCAGTAGTGCCGGACAGGGAAGGACTGAAGCTTTCTTT. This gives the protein CASSAGQGRTEAFF. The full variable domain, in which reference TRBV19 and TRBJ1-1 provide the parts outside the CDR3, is DGGITQSPKYLFRKEGQNVTLSCEQNLNHDAMYWYRQDPGQGLRLIYYSQIVNDFQKGDIAEGYSVSREKKESFPLTVTSAQKNPTAFYLCASSAGQGRTEAFFGQGTRLTVV.

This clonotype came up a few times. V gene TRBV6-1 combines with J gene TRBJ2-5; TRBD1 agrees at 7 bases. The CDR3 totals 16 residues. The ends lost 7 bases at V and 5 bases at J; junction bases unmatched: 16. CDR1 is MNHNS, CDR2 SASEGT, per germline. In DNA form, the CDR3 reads TGTGCCAGCACCCTACACGAGGGGGCCTTGCGGGAGACCCAGTACTTC. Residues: CASTLHEGALRETQYF.

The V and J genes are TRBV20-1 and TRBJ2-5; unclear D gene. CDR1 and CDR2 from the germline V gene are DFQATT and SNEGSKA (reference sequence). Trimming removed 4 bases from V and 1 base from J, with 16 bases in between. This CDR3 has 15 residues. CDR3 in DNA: TGCAGTGCTACCACGATCCTAGGACCCCAAGAGACCCAGTACTTC. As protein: CSATTILGPQETQYF.

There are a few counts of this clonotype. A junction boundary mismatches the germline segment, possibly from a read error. CDR3 sequence: CATRGRGSSYNEQFF. The DNA of the CDR3 is TGTGCAACCAGGGGCAGGGGTAGCTCCTACAATGAGCAGTTCTTC. The J gene is TRBJ2-1, the V gene TRBV24-1; possible D gene TRBD1, 6 bases. The CDR3 spans 15 residues. The germline gives CDR1 KGHDR, CDR2 SFDVKD.

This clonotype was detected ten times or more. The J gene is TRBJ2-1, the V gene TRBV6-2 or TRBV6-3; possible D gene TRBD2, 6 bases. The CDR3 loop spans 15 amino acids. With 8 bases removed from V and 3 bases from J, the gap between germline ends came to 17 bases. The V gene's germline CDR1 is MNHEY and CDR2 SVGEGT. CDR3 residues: CASLGGEGDYNEQFF. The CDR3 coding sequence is TGTGCCAGCTTAGGCGGGGAAGGTGACTACAATGAGCAGTTCTTC.

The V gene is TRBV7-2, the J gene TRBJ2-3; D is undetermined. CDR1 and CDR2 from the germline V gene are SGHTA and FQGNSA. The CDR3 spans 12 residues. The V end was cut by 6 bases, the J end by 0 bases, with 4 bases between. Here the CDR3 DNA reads TGTGCCAGCAGGGAGAGCACAGATACGCAGTATTTT. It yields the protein CASRESTDTQYF.

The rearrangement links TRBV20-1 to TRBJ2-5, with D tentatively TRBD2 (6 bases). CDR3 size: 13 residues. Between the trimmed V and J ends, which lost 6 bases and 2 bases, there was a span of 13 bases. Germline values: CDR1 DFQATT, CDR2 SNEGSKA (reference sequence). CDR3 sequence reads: CSAGLAPQETQYF. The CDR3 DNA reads TGCAGTGCGGGGCTAGCGCCACAAGAGACCCAGTACTTC.

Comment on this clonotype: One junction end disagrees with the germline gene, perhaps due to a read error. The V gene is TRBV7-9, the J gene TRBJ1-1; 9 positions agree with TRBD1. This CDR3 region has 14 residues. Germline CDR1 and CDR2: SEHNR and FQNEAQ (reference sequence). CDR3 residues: CASGLGQGNTEAFF. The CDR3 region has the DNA TGTGCCAGCGGCTTGGGACAGGGTAACACTGAAGCTTTCTTT.

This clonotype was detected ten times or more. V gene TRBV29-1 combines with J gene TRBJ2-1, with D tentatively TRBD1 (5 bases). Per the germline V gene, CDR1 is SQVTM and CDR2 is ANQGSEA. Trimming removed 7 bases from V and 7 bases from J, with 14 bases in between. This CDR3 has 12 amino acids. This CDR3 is CSGAPAGNEQFF. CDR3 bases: TGCAGCGGGGCCCCCGCAGGGAATGAGCAGTTCTTC.

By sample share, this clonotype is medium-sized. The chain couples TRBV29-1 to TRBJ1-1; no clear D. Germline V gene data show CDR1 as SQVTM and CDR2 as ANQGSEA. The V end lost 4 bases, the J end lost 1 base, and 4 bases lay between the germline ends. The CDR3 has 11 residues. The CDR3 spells CSVGENTEAFF. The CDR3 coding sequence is TGCAGCGTTGGTGAGAACACTGAAGCTTTCTTT.

The CDR3 loop reads CASIAAGTTDTQYF. The DNA for the CDR3 is TGTGCCAGCATTGCAGCGGGGACCACAGATACGCAGTATTTT. The chain has TRBV2 and TRBJ2-3; TRBD2 matches at 7 bases. Germline V gene lookup returns CDR1 SNHLY and CDR2 FYNNEI. The J segment lost 2 bases and the V segment lost 7 bases, leaving 6 bases of the junction unmatched. The CDR3 is 14 amino acids. The full variable domain, rest sourced from reference TRBV2 and TRBJ2-3, is EPEVTQTPSHQVTQMGQEVILRCVPISNHLYFYWYRQILGQKVEFLVSFYNNEISEKSEIFDDQFSVERPDGSNFTLKIRSTKLEDSAMYFCASIAAGTTDTQYFGPGTRLTVL.

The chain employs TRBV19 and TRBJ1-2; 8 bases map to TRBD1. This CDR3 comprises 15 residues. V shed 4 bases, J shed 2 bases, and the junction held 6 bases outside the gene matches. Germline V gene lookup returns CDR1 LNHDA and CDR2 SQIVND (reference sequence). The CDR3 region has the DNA TGTGCCAGTAGTAGAGGGACAGGAGGGAACTATGGCTACACCTTC. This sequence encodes CASSRGTGGNYGYTF.

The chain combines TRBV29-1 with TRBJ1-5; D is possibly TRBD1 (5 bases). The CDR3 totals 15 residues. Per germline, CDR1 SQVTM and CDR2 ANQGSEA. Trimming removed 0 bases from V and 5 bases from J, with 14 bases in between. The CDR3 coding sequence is TGCAGCGTTGAAGATGGGGACGGGGCTTATCAGCCCCAGCATTTT. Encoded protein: CSVEDGDGAYQPQHF.

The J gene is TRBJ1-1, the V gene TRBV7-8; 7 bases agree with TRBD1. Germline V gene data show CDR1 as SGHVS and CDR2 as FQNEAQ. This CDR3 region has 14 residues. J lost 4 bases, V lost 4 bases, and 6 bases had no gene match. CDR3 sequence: CASSSHDRATEAFF. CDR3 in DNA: TGTGCCAGCAGCTCACACGACAGGGCCACTGAAGCTTTCTTT.

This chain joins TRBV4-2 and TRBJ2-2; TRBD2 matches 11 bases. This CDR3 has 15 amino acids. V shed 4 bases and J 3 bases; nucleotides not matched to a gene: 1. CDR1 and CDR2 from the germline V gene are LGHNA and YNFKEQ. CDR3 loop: CASSLSGGDTGELFF. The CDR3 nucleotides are TGTGCCAGCAGCCTTAGCGGGGGGGACACCGGGGAGCTGTTTTTT.

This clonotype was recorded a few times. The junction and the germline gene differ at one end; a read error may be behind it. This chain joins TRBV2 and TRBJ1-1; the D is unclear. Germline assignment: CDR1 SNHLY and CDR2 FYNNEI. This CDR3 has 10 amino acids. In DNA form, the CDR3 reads TGTGCCAGCGCTCTTACTGAAGCTTTCTTC. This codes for CASALTEAFF.

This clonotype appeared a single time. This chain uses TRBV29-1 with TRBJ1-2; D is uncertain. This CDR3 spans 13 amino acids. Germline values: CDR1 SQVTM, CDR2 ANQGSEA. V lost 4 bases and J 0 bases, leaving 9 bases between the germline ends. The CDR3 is CSVGMGPNYGYTF. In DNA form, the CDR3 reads TGCAGCGTTGGAATGGGCCCTAACTATGGCTACACCTTC. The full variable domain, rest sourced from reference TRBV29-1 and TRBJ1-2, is SAVISQKPSRDICQRGTSLTIQCQVDSQVTMMFWYRQQPGQSLTLIATANQGSEATYESGFVIDKFPISRPNLTFSTLTVSNMSPEDSSIYLCSVGMGPNYGYTFGSGTRLTVV.

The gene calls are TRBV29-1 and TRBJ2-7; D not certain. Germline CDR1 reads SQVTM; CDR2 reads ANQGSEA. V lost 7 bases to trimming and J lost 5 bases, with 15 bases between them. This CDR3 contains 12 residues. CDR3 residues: CSAVRNGDEQYV. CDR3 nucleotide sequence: TGCAGCGCCGTCCGAAACGGCGACGAGCAGTACGTC.

The CDR3 here is CASSLAPLYEQYF. The CDR3 DNA sequence: TGTGCCAGCAGCTTGGCTCCACTCTACGAGCAGTACTTC. This chain uses TRBV7-6 with TRBJ2-7; D gene uncertain. The V end lost 3 bases, the J end lost 3 bases, and 9 bases lay between the germline ends. Germline CDR1 SGHVS, CDR2 FNYEAQ. This CDR3 is built from 13 residues.

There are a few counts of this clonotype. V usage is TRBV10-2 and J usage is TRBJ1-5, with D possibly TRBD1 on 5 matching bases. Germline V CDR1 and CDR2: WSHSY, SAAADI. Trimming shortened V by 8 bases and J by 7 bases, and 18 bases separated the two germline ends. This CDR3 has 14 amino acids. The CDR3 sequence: CASQGTGSGQPQHF. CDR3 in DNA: TGCGCCAGCCAAGGGACGGGCTCGGGGCAGCCCCAGCATTTT.

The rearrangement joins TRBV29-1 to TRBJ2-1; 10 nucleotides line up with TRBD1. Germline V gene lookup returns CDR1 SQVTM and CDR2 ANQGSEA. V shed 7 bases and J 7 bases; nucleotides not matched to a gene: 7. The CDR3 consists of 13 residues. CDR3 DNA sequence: TGCAGCGCCCCGACAGGGGGCTTAAATGAGCAGTTCTTC. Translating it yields CSAPTGGLNEQFF.

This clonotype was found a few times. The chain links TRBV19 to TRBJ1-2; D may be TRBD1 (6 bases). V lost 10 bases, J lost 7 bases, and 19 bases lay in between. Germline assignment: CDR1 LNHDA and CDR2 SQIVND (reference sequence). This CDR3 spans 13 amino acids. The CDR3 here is CAISRGLLGGYTF. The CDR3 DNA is TGTGCCATCAGCAGGGGCCTTCTCGGTGGCTACACCTTC.

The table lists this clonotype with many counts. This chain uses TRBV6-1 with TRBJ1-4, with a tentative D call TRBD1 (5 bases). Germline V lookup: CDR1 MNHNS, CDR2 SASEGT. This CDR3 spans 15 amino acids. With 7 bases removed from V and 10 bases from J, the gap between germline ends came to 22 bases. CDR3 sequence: CASTHLEGNRGKLFF. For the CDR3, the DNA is TGTGCCAGCACCCATTTGGAGGGGAATAGAGGAAAACTGTTTTTT.

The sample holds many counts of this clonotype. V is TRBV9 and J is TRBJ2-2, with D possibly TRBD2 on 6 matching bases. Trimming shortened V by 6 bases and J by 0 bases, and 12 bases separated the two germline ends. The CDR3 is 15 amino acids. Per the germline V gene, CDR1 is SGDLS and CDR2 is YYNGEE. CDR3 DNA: TGTGCCAGCACAAAGACGGGGGCGAACACCGGGGAGCTGTTTTTT. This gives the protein CASTKTGANTGELFF.

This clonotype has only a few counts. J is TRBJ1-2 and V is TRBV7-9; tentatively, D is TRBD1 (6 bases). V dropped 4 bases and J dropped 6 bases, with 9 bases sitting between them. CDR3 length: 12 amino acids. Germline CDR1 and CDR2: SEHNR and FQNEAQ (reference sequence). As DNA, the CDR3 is TGTGCCAGCAGCTGGTCAGGGGATGGCTACACCTTC. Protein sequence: CASSWSGDGYTF.